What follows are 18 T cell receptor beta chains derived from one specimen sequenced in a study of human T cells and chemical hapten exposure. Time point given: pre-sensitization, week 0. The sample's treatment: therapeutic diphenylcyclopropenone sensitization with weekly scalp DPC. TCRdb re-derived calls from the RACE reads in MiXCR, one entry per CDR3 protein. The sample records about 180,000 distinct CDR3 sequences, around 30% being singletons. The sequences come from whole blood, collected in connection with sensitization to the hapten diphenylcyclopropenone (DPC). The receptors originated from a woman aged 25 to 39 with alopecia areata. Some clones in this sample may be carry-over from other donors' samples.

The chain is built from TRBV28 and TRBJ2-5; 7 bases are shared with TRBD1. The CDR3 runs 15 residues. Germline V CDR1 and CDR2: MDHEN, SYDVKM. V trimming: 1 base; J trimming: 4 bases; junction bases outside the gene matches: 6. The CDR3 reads CASSLSRGLGETQYF. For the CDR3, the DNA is TGTGCCAGCAGTTTATCCAGGGGGTTAGGAGAGACCCAGTACTTC.

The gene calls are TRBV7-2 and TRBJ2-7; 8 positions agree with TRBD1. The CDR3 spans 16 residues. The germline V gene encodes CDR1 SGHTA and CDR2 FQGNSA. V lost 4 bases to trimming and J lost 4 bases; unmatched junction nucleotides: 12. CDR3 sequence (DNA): TGTGCCAGCAGCTCCTCCTCAGGGGGCATCCGATACGAGCAGTACTTC. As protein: CASSSSSGGIRYEQYF.

Written as DNA, the CDR3 is TGTGCCATAGGGGGCCTAGCGGCATCCTACAATGAGCAGTTCTTC. Its translation is CAIGGLAASYNEQFF. The J gene is TRBJ2-1, the V gene TRBV10-3; D tentatively reads TRBD1 or TRBD2 (7 bases each). The V end lost 9 bases, the J end lost 1 base, and 16 bases lay between the germline ends. The CDR3 has 15 residues. Germline-derived CDR1 and CDR2 are ENHRY and SYGVKD.

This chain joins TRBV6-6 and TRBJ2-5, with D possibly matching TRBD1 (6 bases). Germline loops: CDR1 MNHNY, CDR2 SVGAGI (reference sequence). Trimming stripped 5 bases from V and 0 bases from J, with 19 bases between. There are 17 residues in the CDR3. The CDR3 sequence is CASSTIFIQGDQETQYF. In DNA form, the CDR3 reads TGTGCCAGCAGTACCATCTTTATACAGGGTGACCAAGAGACCCAGTACTTC.

Here the CDR3 reads CSASGTEYYEQYF. The CDR3 DNA follows: TGCAGTGCTAGCGGGACGGAGTACTACGAGCAGTACTTC. This sequence joins TRBV20-1 and TRBJ2-7; perhaps D is TRBD1 or TRBD2 (5 bases each). Trimming took 3 bases from V and 3 from J, leaving 12 bases between them. Germline CDR1 is DFQATT and CDR2 is SNEGSKA (reference sequence). This CDR3 is 13 amino acids long.

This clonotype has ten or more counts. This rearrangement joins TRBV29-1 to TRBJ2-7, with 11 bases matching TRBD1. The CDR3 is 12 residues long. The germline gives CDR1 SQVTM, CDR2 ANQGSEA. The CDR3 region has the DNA TGCGCCTCCGGGACAGGGGGTATGGAGCAGTACTTC. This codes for CASGTGGMEQYF.

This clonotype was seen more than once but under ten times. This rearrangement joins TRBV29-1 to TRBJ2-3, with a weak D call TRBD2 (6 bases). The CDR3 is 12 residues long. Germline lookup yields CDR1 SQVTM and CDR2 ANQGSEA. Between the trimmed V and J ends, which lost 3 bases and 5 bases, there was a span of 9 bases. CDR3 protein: CSVEAGQDTQYF. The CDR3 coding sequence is TGCAGCGTTGAGGCGGGGCAAGATACGCAGTATTTT.

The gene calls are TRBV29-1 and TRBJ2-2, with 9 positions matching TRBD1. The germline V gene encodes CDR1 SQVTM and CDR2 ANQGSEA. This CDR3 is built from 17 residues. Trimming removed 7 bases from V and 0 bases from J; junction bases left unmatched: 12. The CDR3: CSALGTGGTSNTGELFF. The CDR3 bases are TGCAGCGCCCTGGGTACAGGGGGCACCTCGAACACCGGGGAGCTGTTTTTT.

CDR3 coding DNA: TGTGCCAGCAGTTATACTACCCAGGGCTCCTACAATGAGCAGTTCTTC. Residues: CASSYTTQGSYNEQFF. The chain carries TRBV6-4 and TRBJ2-1; D is perhaps TRBD1 (5 bases). This CDR3 region has 16 residues. V was cut by 5 bases and J by 0 bases, with 14 bases left in between. Germline-derived CDR1 and CDR2 are MRHNA and SNTAGT.

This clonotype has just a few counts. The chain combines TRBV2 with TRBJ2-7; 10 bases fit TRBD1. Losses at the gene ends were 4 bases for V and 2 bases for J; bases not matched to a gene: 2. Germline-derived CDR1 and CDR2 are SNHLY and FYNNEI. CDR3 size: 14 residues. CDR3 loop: CASSGDRGPYEQYF. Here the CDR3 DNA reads TGTGCCAGCAGTGGGGACAGGGGCCCCTACGAGCAGTACTTC. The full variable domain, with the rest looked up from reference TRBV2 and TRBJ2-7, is EPEVTQTPSHQVTQMGQEVILRCVPISNHLYFYWYRQILGQKVEFLVSFYNNEISEKSEIFDDQFSVERPDGSNFTLKIRSTKLEDSAMYFCASSGDRGPYEQYFGPGTRLTVT.

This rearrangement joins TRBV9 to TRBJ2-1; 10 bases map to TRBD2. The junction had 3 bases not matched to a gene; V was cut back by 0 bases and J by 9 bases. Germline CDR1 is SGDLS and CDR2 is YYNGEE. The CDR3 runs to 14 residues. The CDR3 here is CASSVAAGGGEQFF. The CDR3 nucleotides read TGTGCCAGCAGCGTAGCAGCGGGAGGGGGTGAGCAGTTCTTC.

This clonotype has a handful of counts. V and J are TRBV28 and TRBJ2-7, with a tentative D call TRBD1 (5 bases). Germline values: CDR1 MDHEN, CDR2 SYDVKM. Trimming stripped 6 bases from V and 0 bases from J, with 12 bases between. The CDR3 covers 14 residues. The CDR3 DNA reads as TGTGCCAGCAGGACAGTCAAACGCTCCTACGAGCAGTACTTC. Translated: CASRTVKRSYEQYF.

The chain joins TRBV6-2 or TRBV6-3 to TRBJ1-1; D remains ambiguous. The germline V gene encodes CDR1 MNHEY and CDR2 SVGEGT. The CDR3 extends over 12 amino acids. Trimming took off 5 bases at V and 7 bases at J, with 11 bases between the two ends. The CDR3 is CASSTVGIEAFF. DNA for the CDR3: TGTGCCAGCAGTACAGTTGGAATTGAAGCTTTCTTT.

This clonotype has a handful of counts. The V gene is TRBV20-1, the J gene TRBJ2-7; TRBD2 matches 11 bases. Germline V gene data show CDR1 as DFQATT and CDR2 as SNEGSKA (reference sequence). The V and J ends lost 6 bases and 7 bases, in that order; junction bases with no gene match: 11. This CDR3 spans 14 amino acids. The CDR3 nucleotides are TGCAGTGCGCGGACGGGTTCTAGCGGGAGGGAGCAGTACTTC. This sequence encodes CSARTGSSGREQYF.

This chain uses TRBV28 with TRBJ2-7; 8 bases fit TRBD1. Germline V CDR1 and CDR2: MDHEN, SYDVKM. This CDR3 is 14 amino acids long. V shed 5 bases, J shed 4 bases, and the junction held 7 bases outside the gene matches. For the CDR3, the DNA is TGTGCCAGCAGTCCCCGGACAGGGAGGTACGAGCAGTACTTC. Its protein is CASSPRTGRYEQYF.

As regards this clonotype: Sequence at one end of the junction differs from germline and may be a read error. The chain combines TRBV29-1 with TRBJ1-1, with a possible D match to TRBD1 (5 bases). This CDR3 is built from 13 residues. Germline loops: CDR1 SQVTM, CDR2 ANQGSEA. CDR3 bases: TGCAGCGTGAAGAGGGGATTGAACACTGAAGCTATCTTT. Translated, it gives CSVKRGLNTEAIF.

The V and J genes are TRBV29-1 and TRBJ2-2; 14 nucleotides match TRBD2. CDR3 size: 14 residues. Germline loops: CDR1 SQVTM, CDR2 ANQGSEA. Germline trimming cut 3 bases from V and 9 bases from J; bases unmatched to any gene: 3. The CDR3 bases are TGCAGCGTTGAGGGGACTAGCGGGAGCCGGGAGCTGTTTTTT. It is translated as CSVEGTSGSRELFF.

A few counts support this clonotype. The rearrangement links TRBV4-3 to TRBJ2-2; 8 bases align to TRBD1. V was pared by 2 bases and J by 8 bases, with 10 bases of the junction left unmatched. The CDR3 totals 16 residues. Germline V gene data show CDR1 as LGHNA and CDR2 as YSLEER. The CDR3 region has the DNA TGCGCCAGCAGCCAACAGTCCCAGGGGGCGCGGGGGGAGCTGTTTTTT. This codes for CASSQQSQGARGELFF.